These T cell receptor beta chains were read from a single sample in a study of regulatory T cells in long-lasting Graves disease. TCRdb reprocessed the multiplex PCR reads with MiXCR, giving one entry per CDR3 protein. The table records about 470,000 distinct CDR3 sequences, 20% to 25% of them present only once. Sequenced here: peripheral blood mononuclear cells (PBMCs), sampled when the disease was refractory, from a patient treated with antithyroid drugs. Every receptor here comes from a female donor with Graves disease. The CDR3 runs from the conserved cysteine through the conserved F or W. A D gene is named only where the DNA matches it firmly. Rows give clone size only sometimes, using once, few, many, or a class for an expanded clone.

>TRBJ1-1|TRBV19|12|few|NA
TGTGCCAGTAGCGATCTGAACACTGAAGCTTTCTTT
CASSDLNTEAFF
>TRBJ1-2|TRBV30|15|NA|NA
TGTGCCTGGGGTGTCGAACCAGGGGATGGCTATGGCTACACCTTC
CAWGVEPGDGYGYTF
>TRBJ1-6|TRBV6-1|14|few|NA
TGTGCCAGCACCTACAGGGTCTCCAATTCACCCCTCCACTTT
CASTYRVSNSPLHF
>TRBJ2-2|TRBV19|15|NA|NA
TGTGCCAGTAGTACAATGGCTCCGAACACCGGGGAGCTGTTTTTT
CASSTMAPNTGELFF
>TRBJ1-2|TRBV7-2|15|many|NA
TGTGCCAGCAGCCTAGAAGGGGACGGATACTATGGCTACACCTTC
CASSLEGDGYYGYTF
>TRBJ1-5|TRBV28|15|many|NA
TGTGCCAGCAGTACTCAGGGTTTGGGAAATCAGCCCCAGCATTTT
CASSTQGLGNQPQHF
>TRBJ1-1|TRBV7-2|14|many|NA
TGTGCCAGCACCAGGGGAGAAGGGAACACTGAAGCTTTCTTT
CASTRGEGNTEAFF
>TRBJ2-4|TRBV19|18|NA|NA
TGTGCCAGTAGTATAGATCGAGGAGGGGGCACGACCAAAAACATTCAGTACTTC
CASSIDRGGGTTKNIQYF
>TRBJ2-2|TRBV20-1|13|few|NA
TGCAGTGCTAGCCGAGGGGCCACCGGGGAGCTGTTTTTT
CSASRGATGELFF
>TRBJ2-5|TRBV20-1|15|many|TRBD1
TGCAGTGCTAGAGACGGGACAGGGGCGCAAGAGACCCAGTACTTC
CSARDGTGAQETQYF
>TRBJ2-1|TRBV30|15|few|NA
TGTGCCTGGAGTGTAGGGGGACTAAGGATCCATGAGCAGTTCTTC
CAWSVGGLRIHEQFF
>TRBJ1-1|TRBV2|13|many|NA
TGTGCCAGCAGTGGCTTTATGAACACTGAAGCTTTCTTT
CASSGFMNTEAFF
>TRBJ1-1|TRBV6-2/TRBV6-3|16|NA|NA
TGTGCCAGCAGTTACGTACGGGCAAGCTTGAACACTGAAGCTTTCTTT
CASSYVRASLNTEAFF
>TRBJ1-3|TRBV15|15|few|TRBD1
TGTGCCACCAGCAGAGATAGGAACAGGGGACACACCATATATTTT
CATSRDRNRGHTIYF
>TRBJ2-5|TRBV2|16|many|NA
TGTGCCAGCAGTAACTACAGCCCTTGGTACCAAGAGACCCAGTACTTC
CASSNYSPWYQETQYF
>TRBJ1-2|TRBV12-3/TRBV12-4|12|many|NA
TGTGCCAGCAGTTTCGACGGTGATGGCTACACCTTC
CASSFDGDGYTF